This T cell receptor (beta chain) comes out of a study of cytomegalovirus exposure and HLA in healthy donors. Study summary: T cells numbering about 200 million yielded some 110 million unique TCR beta sequences in an earlier analysis. Overall study findings and caveats: Across HLA loci, a later analysis found differing TCR association rates, with DRB1 most and HLA-C fewest. The productive fraction for most TCR beta V segments was about 87% or about 30% in an earlier analysis. Later analysis identified a missense DCLRE1C variant that was linked to TCR beta V- and J-gene trimming.

Points on this clone: Antigen specificity is unknown. This specimen includes other DNA sequences encoding the same CDR3.

Amplification used 60 Vbeta primers and 13 Jbeta primers. Here immunoSEQ multiplex PCR was the method, and the copy in TCRdb shows in-frame clones only, minus some. The sample consists of 150,000 to 200,000 clones, roughly 77% of them appearing once. The sequenced sample consisted of PBMCs. The receptor was isolated from a woman in her forties or fifties in good health and CMV-seronegative.

As DNA, the CDR3 is TGTGCCAGCAGCATCCGAGACTCCTACAATGAGCAGTTCTTC. This codes for CASSIRDSYNEQFF. The chain recombines TRBV9 with TRBJ2-1, with no clear D. Trimming removed 4 bases at V and 0 bases at J, with 8 bases between. Germline CDR1 and CDR2: SGDLS and YYNGEE. The CDR3 loop spans 14 amino acids.